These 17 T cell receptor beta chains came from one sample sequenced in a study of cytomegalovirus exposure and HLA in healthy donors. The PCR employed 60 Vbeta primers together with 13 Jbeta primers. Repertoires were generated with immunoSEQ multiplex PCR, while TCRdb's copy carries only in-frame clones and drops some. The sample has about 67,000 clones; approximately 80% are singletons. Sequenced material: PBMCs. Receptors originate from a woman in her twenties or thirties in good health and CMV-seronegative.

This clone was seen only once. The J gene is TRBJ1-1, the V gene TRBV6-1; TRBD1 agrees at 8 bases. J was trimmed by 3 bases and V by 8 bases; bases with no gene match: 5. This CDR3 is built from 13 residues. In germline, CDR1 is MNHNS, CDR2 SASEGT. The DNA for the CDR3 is TGTGCCAGCCGTCACAGGGGGGACACTGAAGCTTTCTTT. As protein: CASRHRGDTEAFF.

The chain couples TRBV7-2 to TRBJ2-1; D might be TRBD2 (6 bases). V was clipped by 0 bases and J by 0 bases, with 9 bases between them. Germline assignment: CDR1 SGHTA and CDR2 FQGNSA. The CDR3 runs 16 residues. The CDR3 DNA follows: TGTGCCAGCAGCTTAGCGGCGGGGATCTCCTACAATGAGCAGTTCTTC. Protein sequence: CASSLAAGISYNEQFF.

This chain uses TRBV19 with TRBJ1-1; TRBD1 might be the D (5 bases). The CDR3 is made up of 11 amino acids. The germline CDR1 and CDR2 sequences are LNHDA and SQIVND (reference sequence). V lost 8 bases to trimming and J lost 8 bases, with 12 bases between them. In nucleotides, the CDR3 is TGTGCCAGTCACTGGGGGAGGGAAGCTTTCTTT. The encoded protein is CASHWGREAFF.

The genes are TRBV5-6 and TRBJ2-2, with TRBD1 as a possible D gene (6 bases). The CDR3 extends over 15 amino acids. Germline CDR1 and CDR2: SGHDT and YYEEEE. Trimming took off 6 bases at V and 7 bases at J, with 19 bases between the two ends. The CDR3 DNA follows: TGTGCCAGCAACAGAGAAACAGGGAGTGGCGGGGAGCTGTTTTTT. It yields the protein CASNRETGSGGELFF. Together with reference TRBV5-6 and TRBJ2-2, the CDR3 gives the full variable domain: DAGVTQSPTHLIKTRGQQVTLRCSPKSGHDTVSWYQQALGQGPQFIFQYYEEEERQRGNFPDRFSGHQFPNYSSELNVNALLLGDSALYLCASNRETGSGGELFFGEGSRLTVL.

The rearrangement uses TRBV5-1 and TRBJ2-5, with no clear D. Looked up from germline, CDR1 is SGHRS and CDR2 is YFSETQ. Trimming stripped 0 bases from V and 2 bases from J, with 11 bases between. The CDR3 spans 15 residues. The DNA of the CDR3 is TGCGCCAGCAGCTTGGGGGCAGCCGGACAAGAGACCCAGTACTTC. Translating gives CASSLGAAGQETQYF. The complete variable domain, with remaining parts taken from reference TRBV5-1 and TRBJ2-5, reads KAGVTQTPRYLIKTRGQQVTLSCSPISGHRSVSWYQQTPGQGLQFLFEYFSETQRNKGNFPGRFSGRQFSNSRSEMNVSTLELGDSALYLCASSLGAAGQETQYFGPGTRLLVL.

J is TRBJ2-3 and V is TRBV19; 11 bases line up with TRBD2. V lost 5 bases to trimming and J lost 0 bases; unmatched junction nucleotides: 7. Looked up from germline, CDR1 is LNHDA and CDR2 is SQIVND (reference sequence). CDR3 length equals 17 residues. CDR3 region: CASSFLAGGPSTDTQYF. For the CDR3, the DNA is TGTGCCAGTAGTTTTCTAGCGGGGGGCCCCAGCACAGATACGCAGTATTTT. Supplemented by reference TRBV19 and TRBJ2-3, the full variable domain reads DGGITQSPKYLFRKEGQNVTLSCEQNLNHDAMYWYRQDPGQGLRLIYYSQIVNDFQKGDIAEGYSVSREKKESFPLTVTSAQKNPTAFYLCASSFLAGGPSTDTQYFGPGTRLTVL.

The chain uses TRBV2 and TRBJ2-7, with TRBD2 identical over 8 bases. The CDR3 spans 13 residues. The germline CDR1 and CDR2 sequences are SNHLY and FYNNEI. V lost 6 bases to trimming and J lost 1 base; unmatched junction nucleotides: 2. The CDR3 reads CASRTGGSYEQYF. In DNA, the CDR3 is TGTGCCAGCAGGACGGGAGGGTCCTACGAGCAGTACTTC.

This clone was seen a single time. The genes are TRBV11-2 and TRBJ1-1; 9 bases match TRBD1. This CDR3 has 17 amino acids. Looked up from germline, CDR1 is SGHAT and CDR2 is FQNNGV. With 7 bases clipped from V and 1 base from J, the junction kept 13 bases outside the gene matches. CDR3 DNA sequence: TGTGCCAGCATCATTAACGGAGGGACAGGGCGGAACACTGAAGCTTTCTTT. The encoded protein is CASIINGGTGRNTEAFF.

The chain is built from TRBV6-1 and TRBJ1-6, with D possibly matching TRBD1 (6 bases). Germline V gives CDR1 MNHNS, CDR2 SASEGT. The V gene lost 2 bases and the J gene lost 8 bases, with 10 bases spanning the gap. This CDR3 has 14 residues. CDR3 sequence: CASSEKGGDSPLHF. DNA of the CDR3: TGTGCCAGCAGTGAAAAGGGGGGGGATTCACCCCTCCACTTT.

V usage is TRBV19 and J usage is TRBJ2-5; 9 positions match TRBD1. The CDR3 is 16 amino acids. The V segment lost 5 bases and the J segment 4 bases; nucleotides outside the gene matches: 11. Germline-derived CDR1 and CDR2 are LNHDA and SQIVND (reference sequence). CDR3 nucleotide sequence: TGTGCCAGTAGTCGAGACACAGGGGGCGTGGGAGAGACCCAGTACTTC. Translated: CASSRDTGGVGETQYF.

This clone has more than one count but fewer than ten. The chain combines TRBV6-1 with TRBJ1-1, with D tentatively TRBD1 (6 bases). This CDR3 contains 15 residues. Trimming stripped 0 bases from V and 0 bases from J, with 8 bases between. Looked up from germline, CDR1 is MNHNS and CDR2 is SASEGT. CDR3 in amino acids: CASSEAGAVNTEAFF. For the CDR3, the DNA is TGTGCCAGCAGTGAAGCGGGGGCTGTGAACACTGAAGCTTTCTTT.

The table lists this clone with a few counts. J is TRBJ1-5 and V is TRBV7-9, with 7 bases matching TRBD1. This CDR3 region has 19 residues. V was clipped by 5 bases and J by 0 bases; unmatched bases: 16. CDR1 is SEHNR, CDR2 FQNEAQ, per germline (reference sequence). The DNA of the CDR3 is TGTGCCAGCAGCGCGATACTCGGGACAGCAACCCATAGCAATCAGCCCCAGCATTTT. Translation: CASSAILGTATHSNQPQHF.

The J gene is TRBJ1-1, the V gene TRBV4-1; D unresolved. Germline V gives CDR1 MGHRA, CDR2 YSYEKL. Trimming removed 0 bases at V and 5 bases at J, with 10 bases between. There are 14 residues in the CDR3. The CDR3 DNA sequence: TGCGCCAGCAGCCAAGAGGGGAGAGGTACTGAAGCTTTCTTT. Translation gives CASSQEGRGTEAFF.

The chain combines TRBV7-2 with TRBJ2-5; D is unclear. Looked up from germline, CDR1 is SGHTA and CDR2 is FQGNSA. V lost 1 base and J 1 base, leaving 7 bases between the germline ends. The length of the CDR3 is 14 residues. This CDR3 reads CASSLDSRQETQYF. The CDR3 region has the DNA TGTGCCAGCAGCTTAGACAGTCGCCAAGAGACCCAGTACTTC.

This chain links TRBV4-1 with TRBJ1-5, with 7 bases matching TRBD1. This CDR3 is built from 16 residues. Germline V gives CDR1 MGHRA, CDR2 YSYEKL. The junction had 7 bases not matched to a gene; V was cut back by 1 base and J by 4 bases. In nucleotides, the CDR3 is TGCGCCAGCAGCCAAGGGGACAGTCCCGTAAATCAGCCCCAGCATTTT. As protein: CASSQGDSPVNQPQHF.

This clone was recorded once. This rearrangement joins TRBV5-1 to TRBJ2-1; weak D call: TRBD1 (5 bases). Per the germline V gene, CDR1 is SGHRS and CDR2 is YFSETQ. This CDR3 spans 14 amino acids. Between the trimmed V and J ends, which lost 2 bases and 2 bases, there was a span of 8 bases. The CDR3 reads CASSLGQTYNEQFF. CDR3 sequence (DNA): TGCGCCAGCAGCTTAGGACAAACCTACAATGAGCAGTTCTTC.

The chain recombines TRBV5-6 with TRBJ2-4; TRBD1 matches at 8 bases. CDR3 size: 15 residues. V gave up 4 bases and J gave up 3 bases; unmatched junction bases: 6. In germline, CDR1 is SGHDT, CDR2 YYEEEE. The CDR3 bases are TGTGCCAGCAGCGGACAGGGCTTCGTCAAAAACATTCAGTACTTC. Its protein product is CASSGQGFVKNIQYF.